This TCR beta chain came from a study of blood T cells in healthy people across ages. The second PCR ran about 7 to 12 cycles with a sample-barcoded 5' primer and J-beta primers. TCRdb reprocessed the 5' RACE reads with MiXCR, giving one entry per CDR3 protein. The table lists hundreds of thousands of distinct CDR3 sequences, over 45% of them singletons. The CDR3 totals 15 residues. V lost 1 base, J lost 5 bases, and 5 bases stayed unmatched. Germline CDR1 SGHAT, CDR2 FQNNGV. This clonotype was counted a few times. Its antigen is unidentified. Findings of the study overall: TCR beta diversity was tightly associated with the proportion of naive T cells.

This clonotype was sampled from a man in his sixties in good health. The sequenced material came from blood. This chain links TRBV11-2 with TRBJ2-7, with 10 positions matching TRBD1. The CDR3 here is CASSLGDRGNHEQYF. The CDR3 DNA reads TGTGCCAGCAGCTTAGGGGACAGGGGTAACCACGAGCAGTACTTC.